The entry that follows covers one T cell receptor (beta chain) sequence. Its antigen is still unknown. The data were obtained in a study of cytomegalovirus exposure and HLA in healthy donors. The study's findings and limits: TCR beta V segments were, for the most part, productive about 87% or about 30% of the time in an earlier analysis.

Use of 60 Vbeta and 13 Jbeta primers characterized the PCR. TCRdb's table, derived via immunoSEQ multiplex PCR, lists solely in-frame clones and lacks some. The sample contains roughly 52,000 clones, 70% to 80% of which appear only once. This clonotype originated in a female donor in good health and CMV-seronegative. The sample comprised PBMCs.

Here the CDR3 reads CASSSQAREGETQYF. Here the CDR3 DNA reads TGCGCCAGCAGCTCCCAGGCGAGGGAGGGGGAGACCCAGTACTTC. The chain has TRBV5-1 and TRBJ2-5; 7 positions match TRBD2. Germline values: CDR1 SGHRS, CDR2 YFSETQ. The CDR3 sequence is 15 residues long. V was pared by 3 bases and J by 5 bases, with 10 bases of the junction left unmatched.